This TCR beta chain emerged from a study of T-cell reconstitution after alpha-beta-depleted transplantation in children. During its preparation, the TCRbeta library received unique molecular identifiers. Via MiXCR, TCRdb re-called the PCR reads, giving one row per CDR3 protein. The sample lists 450,000 to 600,000 distinct CDR3 sequences, over 10% occurring once. Findings of the study overall: Elevated TCRbeta diversity at day 60 was traced, in some patients, to surviving recipient T cells and thymic progenitors. In patients about two months after transplant, alpha-beta T cells reportedly arose from several hundred expanded graft clones. T-cell numbers and diversity one year post-transplant derived largely from freshly generated T cells.

The junction had 10 bases not matched to a gene; V was cut back by 5 bases and J by 2 bases. This CDR3 contains 16 residues. Per germline, CDR1 SQVTM and CDR2 ANQGSEA. This clonotype was seen more than once but under ten times. What it recognizes is unknown. The J gene is TRBJ2-2, the V gene TRBV29-1; 8 bases line up with TRBD1. The sequence was collected from a male patient younger than 18 who had a stem cell transplant for acute myeloid leukemia, so the T cells may come from the graft donor. The specimen comprised PBMCs, mostly from graft donor cells, sampled 360 days after TCRalphabeta/CD19-depleted stem cell transplant. In DNA, the CDR3 is TGCAGCGTTCTACCGTTCGGACAGGGTAACACCGGGGAGCTGTTTTTT. This translates into CSVLPFGQGNTGELFF.